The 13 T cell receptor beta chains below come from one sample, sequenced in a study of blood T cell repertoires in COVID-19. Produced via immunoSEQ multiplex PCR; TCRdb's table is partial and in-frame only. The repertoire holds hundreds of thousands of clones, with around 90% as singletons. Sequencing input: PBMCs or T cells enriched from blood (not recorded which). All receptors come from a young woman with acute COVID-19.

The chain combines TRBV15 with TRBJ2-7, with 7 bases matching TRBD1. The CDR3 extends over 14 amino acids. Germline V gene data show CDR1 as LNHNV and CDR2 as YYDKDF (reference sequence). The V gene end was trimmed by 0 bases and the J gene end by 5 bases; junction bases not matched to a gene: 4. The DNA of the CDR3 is TGTGCCACCAGCAGAGATGTCAGGGGGAACGAGCAGTACTTC. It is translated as CATSRDVRGNEQYF.

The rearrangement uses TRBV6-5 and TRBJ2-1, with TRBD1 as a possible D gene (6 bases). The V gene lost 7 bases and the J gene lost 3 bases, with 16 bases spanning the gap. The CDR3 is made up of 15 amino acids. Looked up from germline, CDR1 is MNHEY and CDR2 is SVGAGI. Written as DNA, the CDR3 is TGTGCCAGCACCCCTCTTGGGGACAACTACAATGAGCAGTTCTTC. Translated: CASTPLGDNYNEQFF.

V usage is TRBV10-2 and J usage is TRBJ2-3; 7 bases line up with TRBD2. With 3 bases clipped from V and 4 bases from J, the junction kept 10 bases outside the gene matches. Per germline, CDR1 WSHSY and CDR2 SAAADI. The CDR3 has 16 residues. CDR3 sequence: CASSEGAGVSPDTQYF. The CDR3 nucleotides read TGCGCCAGCAGTGAAGGGGCGGGAGTTTCCCCAGATACGCAGTATTTT.

The CDR3 sequence is CATSSSRVKETQYF. CDR3 bases: TGTGCCACCAGCAGTAGTAGAGTAAAGGAGACCCAGTACTTC. The V and J genes are TRBV15 and TRBJ2-5; D remains unclear. The CDR3 contains 14 residues. The V gene lost 3 bases and the J gene lost 5 bases, with 13 bases spanning the gap. CDR1 is LNHNV, CDR2 YYDKDF, per germline (reference sequence).

CDR3: CASSSGGLAGVIDEQFF. The CDR3 coding sequence is TGTGCCAGCAGCTCAGGGGGACTAGCGGGAGTAATCGATGAGCAGTTCTTC. The V gene is TRBV7-2, the J gene TRBJ2-1, with 14 bases that match TRBD2. Germline CDR1 SGHTA, CDR2 FQGNSA. This CDR3 region has 17 residues. V lost 4 bases, J lost 8 bases, and 10 bases stayed unmatched.

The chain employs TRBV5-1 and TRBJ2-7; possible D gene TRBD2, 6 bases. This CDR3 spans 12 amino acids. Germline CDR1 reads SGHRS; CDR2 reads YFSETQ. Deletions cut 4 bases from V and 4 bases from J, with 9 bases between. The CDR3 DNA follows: TGCGCCAGCAGCCGGGACTTATACGAGCAGTACTTC. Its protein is CASSRDLYEQYF.

The CDR3 sequence is CASSPQGLRVADTQYF. DNA of the CDR3: TGTGCCAGCAGTCCCCAGGGTCTCCGGGTCGCAGATACGCAGTATTTT. The chain recombines TRBV28 with TRBJ2-3; the D gene is possibly TRBD1 (5 bases). Germline assignment: CDR1 MDHEN and CDR2 SYDVKM. V lost 5 bases and J lost 4, with 19 bases in between. The CDR3 length is 16 residues.

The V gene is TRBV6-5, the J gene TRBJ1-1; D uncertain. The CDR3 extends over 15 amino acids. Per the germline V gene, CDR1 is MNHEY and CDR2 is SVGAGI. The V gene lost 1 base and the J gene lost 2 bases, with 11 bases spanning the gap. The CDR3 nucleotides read TGTGCCAGCAGTTACTTCGACCCGGGAAACACTGAAGCTTTCTTT. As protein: CASSYFDPGNTEAFF.

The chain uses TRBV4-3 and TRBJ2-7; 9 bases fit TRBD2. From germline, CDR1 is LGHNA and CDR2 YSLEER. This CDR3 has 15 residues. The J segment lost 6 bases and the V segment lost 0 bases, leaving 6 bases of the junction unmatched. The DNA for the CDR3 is TGCGCCAGCAGCCAAGATCCCGGCGGGAGGGGCGAGCAGTACTTC. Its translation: CASSQDPGGRGEQYF.

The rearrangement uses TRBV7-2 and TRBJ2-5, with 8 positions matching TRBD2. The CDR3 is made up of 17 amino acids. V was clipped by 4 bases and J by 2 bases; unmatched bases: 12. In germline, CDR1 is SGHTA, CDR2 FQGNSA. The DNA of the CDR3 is TGTGCCAGCAGCTCCCAAAACCTAGCGGGCAGGCAAGAGACCCAGTACTTC. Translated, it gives CASSSQNLAGRQETQYF.

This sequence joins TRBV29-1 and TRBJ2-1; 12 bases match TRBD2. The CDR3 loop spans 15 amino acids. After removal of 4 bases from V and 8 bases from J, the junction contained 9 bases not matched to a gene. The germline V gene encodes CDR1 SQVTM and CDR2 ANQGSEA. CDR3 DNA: TGCAGCGTTGGGCTAGCGGGAGGGTTCGGGGATGAGCAGTTCTTC. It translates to CSVGLAGGFGDEQFF.

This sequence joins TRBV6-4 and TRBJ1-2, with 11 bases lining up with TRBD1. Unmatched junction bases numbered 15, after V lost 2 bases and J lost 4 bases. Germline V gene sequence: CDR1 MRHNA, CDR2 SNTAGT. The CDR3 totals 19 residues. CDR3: CASSDPLPPDRGRLYGYTF. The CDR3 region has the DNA TGTGCCAGCAGTGACCCACTTCCCCCGGACAGGGGGCGTCTCTATGGCTACACCTTC.

CDR3 sequence: CASSLFSGRSGYTF. CDR3 bases: TGTGCCAGCAGTTTATTCAGTGGCCGCAGTGGCTACACCTTC. The chain joins TRBV28 to TRBJ1-2; D gene unclear. The CDR3 loop spans 14 amino acids. Per the germline V gene, CDR1 is MDHEN and CDR2 is SYDVKM. Between the trimmed V and J ends, which lost 1 base and 7 bases, there was a span of 13 bases.